The present entry profiles one TCR beta chain with its context. Its matching antigen is unknown. This record belongs to a study of cytomegalovirus exposure and HLA in healthy donors. Findings and caveats of the study: In a later analysis, CMV-associated beta chains were mostly HLA-associated, it appeared. The records held CMV serostatus as the only immune exposure information. Data from an earlier analysis indicated that most TCR beta V segments were productive either about 87% or about 30% of the time.

Vbeta (60) and Jbeta (13) primers were used in the PCR. Clones were read by immunoSEQ multiplex PCR, and TCRdb kept only the in-frame ones, dropping some. In the table there are 150,000 to 200,000 clones, around 74% of which are singletons. The receptor's source is a female donor in good health and CMV-seronegative. Material: PBMCs.

CDR3 amino acids: CASEGTVGYTF. The CDR3 nucleotides are TGTGCCAGCGAGGGAACGGTGGGCTACACCTTC. The V call is TRBV9, the J call TRBJ1-2; no definite D call. The CDR3 totals 11 residues. Germline V gene sequence: CDR1 SGDLS, CDR2 YYNGEE. The V end lost 7 bases, the J end lost 8 bases, and 12 bases lay between the germline ends.